The clone carrying this T cell receptor (beta chain) was detected only a few times. The antigen remains undetermined. Genes and germline come from the mouse. The DNA ends 4 residues before the CDR3 does, and the rest of the CDR3 is filled in from the germline J gene. As the sequencing template, cDNA was produced by extracting RNA and reverse transcribing it. Using immunoSEQ multiplex PCR, the repertoire was profiled, and TCRdb retains in-frame clones only, with some absent. There are under 350,000 clones in the sample, none observed a single time. This entry comes from a study of CD8+ T cells in alopecia areata. In the study overall: Graft recipients were roughly 7-11-week-old female C3H/HeJ mice, and donor skin originated from roughly 6-12-month-old C3H/HeJ mice with spontaneous alopecia. Study observations and caveats: Normal scalp had lower clonality than lesional scalp, with alopecia totalis/universalis lesions showing this most strongly. Relative to mice, TCR sharing across patients was less clear, a difference possibly HLA-related. Scalp repertoires also include resident alphabeta T cells from normal skin.

This CDR3 is 12 amino acids long. CDR1 and CDR2 from the germline V gene are NNHNN and SYGAGS (reference sequence). The V end was cut by 5 bases, the J end by 4 bases, with 8 bases between. Separation of pooled cutaneous lymph node cells was by sorting with CD4, CD8alpha, NKG2D, NKG2ACE and other markers. The rearrangement links TRBV13-2 to TRBJ2-3; D perhaps matches TRBD2 (6 bases). The sequence was obtained from a C3H/HeJ mouse with alopecia areata. This line is of MHC haplotype H2-k. Specimen: CD4+ T cells sorted from a lymph node. The sequenced part of the CDR3 DNA is TGTGCCAGCGGCGGACTGTCAGAA. Amino acid sequence: CASGGLSE. The full-length CDR3 reads as CASGGLSETLYF.